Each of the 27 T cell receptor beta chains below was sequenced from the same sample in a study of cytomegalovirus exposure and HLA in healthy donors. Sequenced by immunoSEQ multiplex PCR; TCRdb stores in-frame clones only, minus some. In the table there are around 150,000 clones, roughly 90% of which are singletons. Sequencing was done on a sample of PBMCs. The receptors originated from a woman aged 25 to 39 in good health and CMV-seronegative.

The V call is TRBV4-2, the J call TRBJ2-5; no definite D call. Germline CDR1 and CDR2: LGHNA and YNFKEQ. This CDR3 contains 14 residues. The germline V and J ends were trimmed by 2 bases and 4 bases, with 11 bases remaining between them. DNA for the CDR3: TGTGCCAGCAGCCAACCGGTCCAGGCAGAGACCCAGTACTTC. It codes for CASSQPVQAETQYF.

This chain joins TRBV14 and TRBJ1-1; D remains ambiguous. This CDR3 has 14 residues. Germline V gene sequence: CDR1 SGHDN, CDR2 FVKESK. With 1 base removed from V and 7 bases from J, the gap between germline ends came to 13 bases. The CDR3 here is CASSQVGKEVEAFF. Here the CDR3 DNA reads TGTGCCAGCAGCCAAGTCGGGAAAGAAGTTGAAGCTTTCTTT.

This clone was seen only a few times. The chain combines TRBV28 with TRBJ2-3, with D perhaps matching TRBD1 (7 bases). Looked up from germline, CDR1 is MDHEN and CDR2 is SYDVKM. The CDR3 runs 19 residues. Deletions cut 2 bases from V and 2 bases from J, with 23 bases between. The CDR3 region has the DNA TGTGCCAGCAGTTTAGTCTGGCGGACCGGGGGACAGTCCACAGATACGCAGTATTTT. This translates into CASSLVWRTGGQSTDTQYF. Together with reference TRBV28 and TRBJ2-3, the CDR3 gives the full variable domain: DVKVTQSSRYLVKRTGEKVFLECVQDMDHENMFWYRQDPGLGLRLIYFSYDVKMKEKGDIPEGYSVSREKKERFSLILESASTNQTSMYLCASSLVWRTGGQSTDTQYFGPGTRLTVL.

CDR3 residues: CASSSSGLTSNEQFF. CDR3 DNA sequence: TGTGCCAGCAGTAGTAGCGGCCTCACGAGCAATGAGCAGTTCTTC. This chain uses TRBV2 with TRBJ2-1; tentative D call: TRBD2 (6 bases). CDR3 length equals 15 residues. Trimming left V 5 bases short and J 6 bases short, with 17 bases between. Germline-derived CDR1 and CDR2 are SNHLY and FYNNEI.

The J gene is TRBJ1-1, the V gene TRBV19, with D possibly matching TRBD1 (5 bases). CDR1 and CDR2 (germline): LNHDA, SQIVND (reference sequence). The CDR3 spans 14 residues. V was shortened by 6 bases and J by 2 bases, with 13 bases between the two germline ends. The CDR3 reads CASSFGTGNTEAFF. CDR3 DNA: TGTGCCAGTAGCTTTGGGACGGGAAACACTGAAGCTTTCTTT.

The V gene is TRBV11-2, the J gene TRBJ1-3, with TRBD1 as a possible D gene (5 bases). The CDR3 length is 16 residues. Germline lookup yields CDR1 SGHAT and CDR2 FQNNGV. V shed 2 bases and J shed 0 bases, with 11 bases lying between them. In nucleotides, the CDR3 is TGTGCCAGCAGCTTAAGGGGCGGAAACTCTGGAAACACCATATATTTT. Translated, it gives CASSLRGGNSGNTIYF.

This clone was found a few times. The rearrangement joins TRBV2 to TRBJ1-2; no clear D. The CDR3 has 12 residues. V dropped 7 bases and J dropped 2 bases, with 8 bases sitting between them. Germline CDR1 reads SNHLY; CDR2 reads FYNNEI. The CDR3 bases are TGTGCCAGCAACCTACAGAACTATGGCTACACCTTC. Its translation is CASNLQNYGYTF. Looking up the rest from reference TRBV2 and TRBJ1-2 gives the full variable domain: EPEVTQTPSHQVTQMGQEVILRCVPISNHLYFYWYRQILGQKVEFLVSFYNNEISEKSEIFDDQFSVERPDGSNFTLKIRSTKLEDSAMYFCASNLQNYGYTFGSGTRLTVV.

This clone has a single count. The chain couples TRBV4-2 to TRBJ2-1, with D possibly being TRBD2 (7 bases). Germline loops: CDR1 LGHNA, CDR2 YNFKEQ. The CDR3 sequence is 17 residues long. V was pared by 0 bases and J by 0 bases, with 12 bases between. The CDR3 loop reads CASSQDSAGASYNEQFF. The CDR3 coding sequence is TGTGCCAGCAGCCAAGATTCTGCGGGGGCCTCCTACAATGAGCAGTTCTTC.

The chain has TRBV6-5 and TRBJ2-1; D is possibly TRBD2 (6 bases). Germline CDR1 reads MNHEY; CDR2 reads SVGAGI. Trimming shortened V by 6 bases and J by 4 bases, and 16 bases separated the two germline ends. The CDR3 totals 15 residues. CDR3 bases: TGTGCCAGCAGGAGCCGGGACTTCGATTACAATGAGCAGTTCTTC. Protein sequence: CASRSRDFDYNEQFF.

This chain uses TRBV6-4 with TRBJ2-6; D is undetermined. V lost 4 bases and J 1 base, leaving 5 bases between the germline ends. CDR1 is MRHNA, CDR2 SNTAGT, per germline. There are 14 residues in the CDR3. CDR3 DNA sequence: TGTGCCAGCAGTGTGACATCTGGGGCCAACGTCCTGACTTTC. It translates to CASSVTSGANVLTF.

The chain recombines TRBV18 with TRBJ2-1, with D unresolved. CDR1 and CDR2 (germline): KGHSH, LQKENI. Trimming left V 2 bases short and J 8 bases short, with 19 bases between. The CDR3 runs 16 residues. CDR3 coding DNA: TGTGCCAGCTCACCAAATGTACGTACCACGGGTCATGAGCAGTTCTTC. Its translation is CASSPNVRTTGHEQFF.

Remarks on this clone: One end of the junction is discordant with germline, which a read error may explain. The CDR3, as DNA: TGCAGCGTTTATCAGACCTCCTCCGAGCAGTACTTC. Protein sequence: CSVYQTSSEQYF. The rearrangement joins TRBV29-1 to TRBJ2-7; D is uncertain. The CDR3 is made up of 12 amino acids. Germline values: CDR1 SQVTM, CDR2 ANQGSEA.

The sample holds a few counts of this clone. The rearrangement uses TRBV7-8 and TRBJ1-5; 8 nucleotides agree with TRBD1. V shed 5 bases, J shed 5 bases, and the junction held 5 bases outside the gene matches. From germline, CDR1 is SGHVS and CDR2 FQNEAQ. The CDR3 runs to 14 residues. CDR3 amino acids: CASSPGGGYQPQHF. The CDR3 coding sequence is TGTGCCAGCAGCCCAGGGGGCGGGTATCAGCCCCAGCATTTT. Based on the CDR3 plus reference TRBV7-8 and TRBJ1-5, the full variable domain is GAGVSQSPRYKVAKRGQDVALRCDPISGHVSLFWYQQALGQGPEFLTYFQNEAQLDKSGLPSDRFFAERPEGSVSTLKIQRTQQEDSAVYLCASSPGGGYQPQHFGDGTRLSIL.

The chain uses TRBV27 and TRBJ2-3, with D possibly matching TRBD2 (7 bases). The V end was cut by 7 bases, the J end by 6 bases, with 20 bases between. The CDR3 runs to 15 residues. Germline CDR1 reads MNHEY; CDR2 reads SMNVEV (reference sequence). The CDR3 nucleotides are TGTGCCAGCATCAAAACTGGGAGGGACACGGATACGCAGTATTTT. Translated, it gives CASIKTGRDTDTQYF.

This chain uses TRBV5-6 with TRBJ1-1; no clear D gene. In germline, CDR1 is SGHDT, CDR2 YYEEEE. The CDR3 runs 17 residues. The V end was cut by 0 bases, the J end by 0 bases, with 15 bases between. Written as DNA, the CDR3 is TGTGCCAGCAGCTTGGGTGAGCTTCGCTTAATGAACACTGAAGCTTTCTTT. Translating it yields CASSLGELRLMNTEAFF.

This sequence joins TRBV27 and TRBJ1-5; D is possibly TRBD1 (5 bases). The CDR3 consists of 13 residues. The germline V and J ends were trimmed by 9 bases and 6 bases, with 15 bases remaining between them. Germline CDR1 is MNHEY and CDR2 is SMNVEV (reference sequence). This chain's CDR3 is CASTRGAGQPQHF. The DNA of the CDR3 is TGTGCCAGTACCAGAGGGGCCGGTCAGCCCCAGCATTTT.

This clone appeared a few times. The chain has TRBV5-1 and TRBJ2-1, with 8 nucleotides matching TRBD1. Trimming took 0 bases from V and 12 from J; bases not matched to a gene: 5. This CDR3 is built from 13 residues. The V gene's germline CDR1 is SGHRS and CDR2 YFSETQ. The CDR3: CASSLGDRNRQFF. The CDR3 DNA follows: TGCGCCAGCAGCTTGGGGGACAGGAATCGGCAGTTCTTC. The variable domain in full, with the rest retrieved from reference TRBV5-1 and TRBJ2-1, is KAGVTQTPRYLIKTRGQQVTLSCSPISGHRSVSWYQQTPGQGLQFLFEYFSETQRNKGNFPGRFSGRQFSNSRSEMNVSTLELGDSALYLCASSLGDRNRQFFGPGTRLTVL.

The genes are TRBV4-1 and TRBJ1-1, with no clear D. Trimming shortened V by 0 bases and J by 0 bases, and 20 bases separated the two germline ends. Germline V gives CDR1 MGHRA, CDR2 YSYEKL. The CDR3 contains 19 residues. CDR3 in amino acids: CASSQDRQAPFDLNTEAFF. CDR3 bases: TGCGCCAGCAGCCAAGATCGCCAGGCACCCTTTGACTTGAACACTGAAGCTTTCTTT.

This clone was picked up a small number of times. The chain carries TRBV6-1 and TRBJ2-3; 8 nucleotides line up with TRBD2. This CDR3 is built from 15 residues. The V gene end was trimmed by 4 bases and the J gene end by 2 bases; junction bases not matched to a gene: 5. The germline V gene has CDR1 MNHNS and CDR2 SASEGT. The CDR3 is CASSGQLAATDTQYF. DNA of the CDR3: TGTGCCAGCAGTGGACAACTAGCGGCCACAGATACGCAGTATTTT.

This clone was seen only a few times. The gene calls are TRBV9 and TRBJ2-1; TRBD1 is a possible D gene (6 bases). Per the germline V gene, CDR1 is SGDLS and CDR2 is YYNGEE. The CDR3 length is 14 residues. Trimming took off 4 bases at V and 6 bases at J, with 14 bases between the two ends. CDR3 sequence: CASSSQTGFNEQFF. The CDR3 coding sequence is TGTGCCAGCAGCTCTCAAACAGGGTTCAATGAGCAGTTCTTC.

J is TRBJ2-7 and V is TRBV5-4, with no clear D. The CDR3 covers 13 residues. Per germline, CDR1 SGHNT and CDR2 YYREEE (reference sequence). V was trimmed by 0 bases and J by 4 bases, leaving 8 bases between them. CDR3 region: CASSLVGEYEQYF. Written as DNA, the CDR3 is TGTGCCAGCAGCTTGGTCGGCGAGTACGAGCAGTACTTC. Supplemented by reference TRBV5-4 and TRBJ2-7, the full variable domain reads ETGVTQSPTHLIKTRGQQVTLRCSSQSGHNTVSWYQQALGQGPQFIFQYYREEENGRGNFPPRFSGLQFPNYSSELNVNALELDDSALYLCASSLVGEYEQYFGPGTRLTVT.

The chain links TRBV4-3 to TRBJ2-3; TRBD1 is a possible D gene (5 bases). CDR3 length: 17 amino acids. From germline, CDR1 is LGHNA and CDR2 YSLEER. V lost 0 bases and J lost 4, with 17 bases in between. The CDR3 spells CASSQDVTGVRSDTQYF. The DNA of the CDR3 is TGCGCCAGCAGCCAAGACGTAACAGGTGTAAGGTCAGATACGCAGTATTTT.

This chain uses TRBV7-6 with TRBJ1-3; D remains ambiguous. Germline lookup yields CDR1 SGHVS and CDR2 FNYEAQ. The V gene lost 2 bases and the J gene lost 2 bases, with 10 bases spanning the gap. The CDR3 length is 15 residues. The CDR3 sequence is CASSLISPPGNTIYF. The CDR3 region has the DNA TGTGCCAGCAGCTTAATTTCCCCCCCTGGAAACACCATATATTTT.

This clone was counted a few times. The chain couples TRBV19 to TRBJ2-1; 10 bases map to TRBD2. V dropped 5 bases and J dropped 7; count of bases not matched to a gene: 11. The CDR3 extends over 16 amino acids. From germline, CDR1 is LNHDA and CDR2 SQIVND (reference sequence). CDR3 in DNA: TGTGCCAGTAGTTCTCAGCTAGCGGGAGTCGATAATGAGCAGTTCTTC. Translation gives CASSSQLAGVDNEQFF.

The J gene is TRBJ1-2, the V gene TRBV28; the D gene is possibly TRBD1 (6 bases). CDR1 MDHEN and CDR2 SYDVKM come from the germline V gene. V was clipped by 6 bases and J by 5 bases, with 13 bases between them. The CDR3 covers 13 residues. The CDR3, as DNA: TGTGCCAGCAGCGCGGGCAGGGGTTATGGCTACACCTTC. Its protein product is CASSAGRGYGYTF.

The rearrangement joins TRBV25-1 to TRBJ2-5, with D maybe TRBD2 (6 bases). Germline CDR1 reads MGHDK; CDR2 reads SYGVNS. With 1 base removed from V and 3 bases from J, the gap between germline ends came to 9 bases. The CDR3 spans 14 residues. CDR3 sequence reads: CASSELTSKETQYF. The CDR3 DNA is TGTGCCAGCAGTGAATTAACTAGCAAAGAGACCCAGTACTTC.

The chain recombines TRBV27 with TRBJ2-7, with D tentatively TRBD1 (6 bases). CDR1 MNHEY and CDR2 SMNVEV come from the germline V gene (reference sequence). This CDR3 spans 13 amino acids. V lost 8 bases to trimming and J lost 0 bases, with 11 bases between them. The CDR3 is CASRTAPSYEQYF. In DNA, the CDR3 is TGTGCCAGCCGGACAGCACCCTCCTACGAGCAGTACTTC.